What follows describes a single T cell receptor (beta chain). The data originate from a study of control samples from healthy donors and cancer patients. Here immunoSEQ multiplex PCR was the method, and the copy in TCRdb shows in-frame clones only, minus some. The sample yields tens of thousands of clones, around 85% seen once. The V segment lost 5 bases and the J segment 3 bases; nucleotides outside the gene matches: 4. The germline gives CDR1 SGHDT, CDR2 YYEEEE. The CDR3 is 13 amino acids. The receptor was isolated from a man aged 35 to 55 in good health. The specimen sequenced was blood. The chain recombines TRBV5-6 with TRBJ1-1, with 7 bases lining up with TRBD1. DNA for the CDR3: TGTGCCAGCAGTCAGGGGGGACACACTGAAGCTTTCTTT. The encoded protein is CASSQGGHTEAFF.